These 15 T cell receptor beta chains were sequenced from one sample in a study of T-cell reconstitution after alpha-beta-depleted transplantation in children. The TCRbeta library was prepared with unique molecular identifiers. In TCRdb, the PCR reads were re-called with MiXCR into one record per CDR3 protein. The data contain around 100,000 distinct CDR3 sequences, about 5.6% of them singletons. The material was PBMCs, mostly from graft donor cells, obtained 60 days after TCRalphabeta/CD19-depleted stem cell transplant. Receptor source: a female patient aged 2 to 10 who had a stem cell transplant for Fanconi anemia, so the T cells may come from the graft donor.

This clonotype was counted many times. The chain uses TRBV29-1 and TRBJ1-4; TRBD1 matches 7 bases. V lost 6 bases, J lost 7 bases, and 5 bases stayed unmatched. The CDR3 covers 12 residues. Germline values: CDR1 SQVTM, CDR2 ANQGSEA. The CDR3 here is CSVTGEGEKLFF. The CDR3 DNA reads TGCAGCGTAACAGGGGAAGGTGAAAAACTGTTTTTT. The variable domain in full, with the rest retrieved from reference TRBV29-1 and TRBJ1-4, is SAVISQKPSRDICQRGTSLTIQCQVDSQVTMMFWYRQQPGQSLTLIATANQGSEATYESGFVIDKFPISRPNLTFSTLTVSNMSPEDSSIYLCSVTGEGEKLFFGSGTQLSVL.

The sample holds many counts of this clonotype. The chain recombines TRBV7-8 with TRBJ2-7; 7 nucleotides align to TRBD2. The CDR3 has 16 residues. The germline V gene encodes CDR1 SGHVS and CDR2 FQNEAQ. V was pared by 10 bases and J by 2 bases, with 17 bases of the junction left unmatched. This chain's CDR3 is CATRAGETPPPYEQYF. CDR3 DNA sequence: TGTGCCACCCGGGCGGGGGAAACCCCTCCGCCCTACGAGCAGTACTTC.

This clonotype was seen only a few times. V is TRBV28 and J is TRBJ1-3; possible D gene TRBD1, 6 bases. In germline, CDR1 is MDHEN, CDR2 SYDVKM. Trimming stripped 6 bases from V and 0 bases from J, with 21 bases between. The CDR3 consists of 18 residues. The CDR3 DNA follows: TGTGCCAGCAGCCTTTTTTCCCTTGGGACAAGCTCTGGAAACACCATATATTTT. Translating it yields CASSLFSLGTSSGNTIYF.

In this sample, this clonotype turned up many times. The chain is built from TRBV7-3 and TRBJ2-1; 7 bases match TRBD1. The CDR3 extends over 14 amino acids. V was clipped by 4 bases and J by 3 bases; unmatched bases: 3. Germline V gives CDR1 SGHTA, CDR2 FQGTGA. In DNA form, the CDR3 reads TGTGCCAGCAGCTCAGGACAGGTCTACAATGAGCAGTTCTTC. Encoded protein: CASSSGQVYNEQFF.

This clonotype was recorded at least ten times. This chain joins TRBV7-8 and TRBJ2-7, with D perhaps given as TRBD1 or TRBD2 (5 bases each). Germline V lookup: CDR1 SGHVS, CDR2 FQNEAQ. The length of the CDR3 is 16 residues. The ends were cut back, 4 bases at V and 2 bases at J, with 18 bases in the middle. This CDR3 reads CASSSVWGTFTYEQYF. The CDR3 DNA reads as TGTGCCAGCAGCTCCGTTTGGGGGACCTTTACCTACGAGCAGTACTTC.

This clonotype was observed many times. V is TRBV4-2 and J is TRBJ2-1, with D perhaps TRBD2 (5 bases). The germline V gene encodes CDR1 LGHNA and CDR2 YNFKEQ. V shed 4 bases and J shed 3 bases, with 10 bases lying between them. This CDR3 is 14 amino acids long. The CDR3, as DNA: TGTGCCAGCAGCCCAGCGGTGGGCTACAATGAGCAGTTCTTC. Protein product: CASSPAVGYNEQFF.

This clonotype has only a few counts. J is TRBJ2-1 and V is TRBV4-1, with TRBD2 identical over 10 bases. The trim removed 1 base at V and 4 bases at J, leaving 7 bases unmatched. The CDR3 runs to 17 residues. Germline V gene lookup returns CDR1 MGHRA and CDR2 YSYEKL. The DNA of the CDR3 is TGCGCCAGCAGCCAAGGGCTAGCGGGAGTTACGTACAATGAGCAGTTCTTC. It is translated as CASSQGLAGVTYNEQFF.

This clonotype was observed many times. The chain employs TRBV5-1 and TRBJ2-1, with 12 positions matching TRBD1. The CDR3 runs 19 residues. V lost 6 bases and J lost 10; bases outside the gene matches: 23. Looked up from germline, CDR1 is SGHRS and CDR2 is YFSETQ. DNA of the CDR3: TGCGCCAGCAACCCAGGGACAGGGGGCAATGGCGGGAGGCTGGGGGAGCAGTTCTTC. Amino acids: CASNPGTGGNGGRLGEQFF.

This clonotype was counted at least ten times. V usage is TRBV28 and J usage is TRBJ1-5, with a possible D match to TRBD1 (5 bases). V gave up 6 bases and J gave up 4 bases, with 16 bases separating them. Germline V gene data show CDR1 as MDHEN and CDR2 as SYDVKM. The CDR3 runs 15 residues. The CDR3 loop is CASSFSGTVNQPQHF. CDR3 DNA sequence: TGTGCCAGCAGCTTTTCCGGGACGGTAAATCAGCCCCAGCATTTT.

In this sample, this clonotype turned up many times. The chain recombines TRBV28 with TRBJ2-7; D is unclear. The CDR3 loop spans 12 amino acids. Trimming took off 5 bases at V and 6 bases at J, with 11 bases between the two ends. From germline, CDR1 is MDHEN and CDR2 SYDVKM. The DNA for the CDR3 is TGTGCCAGCAGTCCCCGGCCCCCCGAGCAGTACTTC. Protein sequence: CASSPRPPEQYF.

This clonotype was recorded a few times. The chain carries TRBV20-1 and TRBJ2-1; 10 bases fit TRBD1. Looked up from germline, CDR1 is DFQATT and CDR2 is SNEGSKA (reference sequence). This CDR3 comprises 14 residues. Losses at the gene ends were 7 bases for V and 7 bases for J; bases not matched to a gene: 10. CDR3: CSGTGGNWMNEQFF. The DNA of the CDR3 is TGCAGTGGGACAGGGGGAAATTGGATGAATGAGCAGTTCTTC.

In its sample, this clonotype was seen a few times. This rearrangement joins TRBV7-2 to TRBJ2-7; D ambiguous. Germline lookup yields CDR1 SGHTA and CDR2 FQGNSA. Trimming left V 5 bases short and J 2 bases short, with 13 bases between. The CDR3 totals 14 residues. The CDR3 DNA is TGTGCCAGCAGCAAGTCGGGTATGACCTACGAGCAGTACTTC. It translates to CASSKSGMTYEQYF.

This clonotype was observed at least ten times. The rearrangement joins TRBV10-2 to TRBJ2-2; 7 bases align to TRBD1. V gave up 6 bases and J gave up 0 bases; unmatched junction bases: 7. Looked up from germline, CDR1 is WSHSY and CDR2 is SAAADI. This CDR3 has 16 residues. The CDR3 nucleotides read TGCGCCAGCAGCAAACTTACAGGGGCGAACACCGGGGAGCTGTTTTTT. Protein product: CASSKLTGANTGELFF.

This clonotype has a handful of counts. The V call is TRBV10-3, the J call TRBJ2-6; D is undetermined. Trimming took 6 bases from V and 4 from J, leaving 7 bases between them. This CDR3 has 13 residues. Germline CDR1 ENHRY, CDR2 SYGVKD. CDR3 DNA: TGTGCCATCAGCCCGCGGGGGGCCAACGTCCTGACTTTC. Residues: CAISPRGANVLTF.

J is TRBJ1-1 and V is TRBV10-3; D remains unclear. This CDR3 contains 18 residues. Trimming removed 11 bases at V and 2 bases at J, with 30 bases between. Germline CDR1 reads ENHRY; CDR2 reads SYGVKD. CDR3 amino acids: CAPRAPASPSDLNTEAFF. CDR3 sequence (DNA): TGTGCCCCGCGGGCCCCCGCCTCCCCATCTGACCTTAACACTGAAGCTTTCTTT.